The T cell receptor beta chain under discussion was sequenced for a study of identical twins. V was trimmed by 5 bases and J by 7 bases, leaving 14 bases between them. The CDR3 is 14 residues long. The germline V gene encodes CDR1 SGHTA and CDR2 FQGNSA. This clonotype was seen ten or more times. Its antigen is still unknown. Addition of a universal primer site occurred through template switching, and cDNA carried unique molecular identifiers. TCRdb re-derived calls from the 5' RACE reads in MiXCR, one entry per CDR3 protein. Of fewer than 350,000 distinct CDR3 sequences listed, more than 6.5% are singletons. Study-level points and caveats: Rather than following the same donors, the conclusions depended on cross-sectional statistical analysis.

This sample also belongs to another study, concerning yellow fever vaccine responses in identical twins.

Material: memory (CD45RO+) T cells sorted from blood. This receptor was taken from a woman aged 18 to 35 in good health. This chain uses TRBV7-2 with TRBJ2-2; tentatively, D is TRBD2 (6 bases). CDR3 residues: CASSPGGWGGELFF. CDR3 bases: TGTGCCAGCAGCCCTGGAGGGTGGGGCGGGGAGCTGTTTTTT.